This passage covers 17 T cell receptor beta chains from one sample sequenced in a study of control samples from healthy donors and cancer patients. Clones were sequenced by immunoSEQ multiplex PCR, and TCRdb holds only the in-frame ones, with some missing. This table holds some 140,000 clones, roughly nine tenths found once. The sequencing input was blood. The receptors come from a woman aged 30 to 39 in good health.

This clone was counted once. The chain carries TRBV27 and TRBJ1-2, with a weak D call TRBD1 (6 bases). Germline values: CDR1 MNHEY, CDR2 SMNVEV (reference sequence). Trimming stripped 6 bases from V and 5 bases from J, with 19 bases between. This CDR3 is 15 amino acids long. The DNA for the CDR3 is TGTGCCAGCAGCGAGGGATCGGACAGAGTTTATGGCTACACCTTC. Translation gives CASSEGSDRVYGYTF.

The gene calls are TRBV7-3 and TRBJ2-1, with TRBD2 matching 12 bases. CDR1 and CDR2 (germline): SGHTA, FQGTGA. CDR3 length: 20 residues. The V segment lost 1 base and the J segment 0 bases; nucleotides outside the gene matches: 10. The DNA for the CDR3 is TGTGCCAGCAGCTTAATAGGACTAGCGGGGACCTCCAGCTCCTACAATGAGCAGTTCTTC. It translates to CASSLIGLAGTSSSYNEQFF.

The chain is built from TRBV7-2 and TRBJ2-3, with D uncertain. The CDR3 totals 12 residues. CDR1 and CDR2 from the germline V gene are SGHTA and FQGNSA. V was clipped by 9 bases and J by 0 bases, with 7 bases between them. In DNA, the CDR3 is TGTGCCAGTGGGCGGAGCACAGATACGCAGTATTTT. Encoded protein: CASGRSTDTQYF.

The chain is built from TRBV7-6 and TRBJ1-6, with 7 positions matching TRBD1. Germline V gene lookup returns CDR1 SGHVS and CDR2 FNYEAQ. The V segment lost 5 bases and the J segment 6 bases; nucleotides outside the gene matches: 10. The CDR3 sequence is 16 residues long. CDR3 DNA sequence: TGTGCCAGCAGCCCCGAGGGGGCCAGCACTAATTCACCCCTCCACTTT. The encoded protein is CASSPEGASTNSPLHF.

The chain joins TRBV5-6 to TRBJ1-5, with TRBD1 identical over 10 bases. The V gene end was trimmed by 3 bases and the J gene end by 8 bases; junction bases not matched to a gene: 5. Germline V gives CDR1 SGHDT, CDR2 YYEEEE. The CDR3 runs to 14 residues. CDR3 nucleotide sequence: TGTGCCAGCAGCTCCCCCGGGACAGGGGAGCCCCAGCATTTT. It yields the protein CASSSPGTGEPQHF.

The count of this clone is one. CDR3 DNA sequence: TGTGCCAGCAGCCGGACAGGAACTAATGAAAAACTGTTTTTT. This encodes CASSRTGTNEKLFF. The chain joins TRBV5-6 to TRBJ1-4, with TRBD1 matching over 7 bases. Germline CDR1 and CDR2: SGHDT and YYEEEE. This CDR3 spans 14 amino acids. V lost 4 bases and J lost 1; bases outside the gene matches: 1.

This clone was recorded only once. This chain's CDR3 is CASSKTAATYEQYF. Here the CDR3 DNA reads TGTGCCAGTAGTAAGACAGCCGCTACCTACGAGCAGTACTTC. The gene calls are TRBV19 and TRBJ2-7; D might be TRBD1 (5 bases). CDR1 LNHDA and CDR2 SQIVND come from the germline V gene (reference sequence). V was clipped by 4 bases and J by 2 bases, with 12 bases between them. The CDR3 is 14 residues long.

This clone was seen at least ten times. The chain recombines TRBV29-1 with TRBJ2-1, with 8 bases aligning to TRBD1. Germline loops: CDR1 SQVTM, CDR2 ANQGSEA. This CDR3 is 15 amino acids long. V dropped 0 bases and J dropped 2; count of bases not matched to a gene: 3. CDR3 sequence reads: CSVEDWTGPYNEQFF. In DNA form, the CDR3 reads TGCAGCGTTGAAGATTGGACAGGGCCCTACAATGAGCAGTTCTTC.

This chain uses TRBV28 with TRBJ2-4; D is uncertain. In germline, CDR1 is MDHEN, CDR2 SYDVKM. V was trimmed by 6 bases and J by 4 bases, leaving 10 bases between them. This CDR3 contains 13 residues. CDR3 sequence: CASSPPDKNIQYF. CDR3 nucleotide sequence: TGTGCCAGCAGCCCGCCCGATAAAAACATTCAGTACTTC.

The chain joins TRBV3-1 (or the pseudogene TRBV3-2) to TRBJ2-2; 9 bases match TRBD1. The ends lost 4 bases at V and 2 bases at J; junction bases unmatched: 2. Germline V gene data show CDR1 as LGHDT and CDR2 as YNNKEL (reference sequence). The CDR3 totals 15 residues. CDR3 DNA: TGTGCCAGCAGCCTGGACAGGGGAAACACCGGGGAGCTGTTTTTT. It specifies CASSLDRGNTGELFF.

The chain is built from TRBV27 and TRBJ1-3; D is uncertain. The V end was cut by 4 bases, the J end by 4 bases, with 11 bases between. The CDR3 has 14 amino acids. Per the germline V gene, CDR1 is MNHEY and CDR2 is SMNVEV (reference sequence). CDR3 loop: CASSSPSTGNTIYF. The CDR3 DNA reads TGTGCCAGCAGTTCCCCTTCGACAGGAAACACCATATATTTT.

The chain has TRBV6-1 and TRBJ1-5, with D possibly being TRBD1 (6 bases). Trimming shortened V by 1 base and J by 5 bases, and 12 bases separated the two germline ends. This CDR3 has 15 amino acids. Germline CDR1 reads MNHNS; CDR2 reads SASEGT. The CDR3 sequence is CASSEGGQQDQPQHF. The CDR3 DNA reads TGTGCCAGCAGTGAAGGGGGACAACAGGATCAGCCCCAGCATTTT.

The rearrangement joins TRBV5-1 to TRBJ1-4; the D is unclear. The germline CDR1 and CDR2 sequences are SGHRS and YFSETQ. This CDR3 contains 14 residues. Trimming left V 4 bases short and J 2 bases short, with 9 bases between. CDR3 sequence (DNA): TGCGCCAGCAGCAAGGATGGGACTAATGAAAAACTGTTTTTT. This encodes CASSKDGTNEKLFF.

This chain links TRBV12-3 or TRBV12-4 with TRBJ2-7; the D is unclear. V gave up 10 bases and J gave up 0 bases, with 10 bases separating them. The CDR3 sequence is 12 residues long. DNA of the CDR3: TGTGCCACTGGGCAGAGCTCCTACGAGCAGTACTTC. Its protein is CATGQSSYEQYF.

This chain joins TRBV7-7 and TRBJ2-3; 7 bases fit TRBD2. In germline, CDR1 is SSHAT, CDR2 FNYEAQ (reference sequence). CDR3 length equals 16 residues. V shed 0 bases and J 3 bases; nucleotides not matched to a gene: 6. CDR3 loop: CASSLAGGPGTDTQYF. CDR3 in DNA: TGTGCCAGCAGCTTAGCGGGAGGGCCCGGAACAGATACGCAGTATTTT.

V and J are TRBV28 and TRBJ1-6, with D unclear. The CDR3 spans 16 residues. V was trimmed by 2 bases and J by 3 bases, leaving 11 bases between them. The germline V gene encodes CDR1 MDHEN and CDR2 SYDVKM. CDR3 sequence (DNA): TGTGCCAGCAGTTTACAGTCGGCCGACTATAATTCACCCCTCCACTTT. This sequence encodes CASSLQSADYNSPLHF.

This rearrangement joins TRBV24-1 to TRBJ2-1; 12 positions match TRBD2. V lost 4 bases and J lost 11; bases outside the gene matches: 11. This CDR3 has 16 amino acids. Germline V gene sequence: CDR1 KGHDR, CDR2 SFDVKD. This chain's CDR3 is CATSDPEASGRVKQFF. The CDR3 region has the DNA TGTGCCACCAGTGACCCCGAGGCTAGCGGGAGGGTGAAGCAGTTCTTC.